The source of this T cell receptor (beta chain) is a study of blood T cell repertoires in COVID-19. On the study more broadly: Sources were T cells, B-cell-depleted T cells, or PBMCs; the material itself was cDNA or gDNA.

The Seattle patients, enrolled during active infection, were followed longitudinally. The CDR3 has 15 residues. Trimming stripped 2 bases from V and 1 base from J, with 12 bases between. CDR1 is MGHRA and CDR2 is YSYEKL in the germline V gene. Assay: immunoSEQ multiplex PCR; the TCRdb copy retains only in-frame clones and omits some. The table shows about 160,000 clones, with 70% to 85% occurring only once. Sequencing was done on a sample of peripheral blood. The chain couples TRBV4-1 to TRBJ2-7, with a weak D call TRBD2 (5 bases). This clonotype was sampled from a woman in her thirties or forties with COVID-19, enrolled during active disease. The CDR3: CASSQSPGESYEQYV. For the CDR3, the DNA is TGCGCCAGCAGCCAATCCCCCGGGGAGTCCTACGAGCAGTACGTC.